The sequence of this TCR beta chain was determined in a study of cytomegalovirus exposure and HLA in healthy donors. Study-wide results and limits: Reportedly, diagnosis of cytomegalovirus status by the classifier showed high specificity and sensitivity. Altogether, about 160 TCR beta chains were recorded as cytomegalovirus-associated. Many donors shared some public TCRs, even though most TCR sequences were rare.

Libraries were prepared by immunoSEQ multiplex PCR; TCRdb keeps only in-frame clonotypes and omits some of them. The data contain approximately 120,000 clones, around 94% of them singletons. The CDR3 loop spans 11 amino acids. The V gene's germline CDR1 is DFQATT and CDR2 SNEGSKA (reference sequence). The V and J ends lost 0 bases and 7 bases respectively, with 6 bases between them. Note on this clone: As yet, its antigen is unknown.

The origin of this receptor is a woman younger than 35 in good health and CMV-seronegative. This chain connects TRBV20-1 to TRBJ1-1; no firm D call. Input material: PBMCs. The CDR3 DNA follows: TGCAGTGCTAGAGATCCCCTTGAAGCTTTCTTT. This encodes CSARDPLEAFF.